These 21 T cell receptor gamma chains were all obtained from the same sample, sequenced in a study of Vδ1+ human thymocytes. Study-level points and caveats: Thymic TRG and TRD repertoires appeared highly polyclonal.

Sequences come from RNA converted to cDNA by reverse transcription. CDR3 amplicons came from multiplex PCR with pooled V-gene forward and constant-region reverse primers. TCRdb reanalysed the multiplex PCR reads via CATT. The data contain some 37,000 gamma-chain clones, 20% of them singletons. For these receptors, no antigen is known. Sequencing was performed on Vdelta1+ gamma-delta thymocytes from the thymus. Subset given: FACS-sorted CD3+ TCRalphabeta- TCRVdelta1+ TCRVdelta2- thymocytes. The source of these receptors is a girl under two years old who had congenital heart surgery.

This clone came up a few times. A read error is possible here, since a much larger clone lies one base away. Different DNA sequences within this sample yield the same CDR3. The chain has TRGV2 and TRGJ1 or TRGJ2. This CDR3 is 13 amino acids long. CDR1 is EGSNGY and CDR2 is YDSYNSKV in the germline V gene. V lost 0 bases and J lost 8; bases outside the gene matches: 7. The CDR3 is CATWDGPGNKKLF. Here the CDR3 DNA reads TGTGCCACCTGGGACGGGCCGGGGAATAAGAAACTCTTT.

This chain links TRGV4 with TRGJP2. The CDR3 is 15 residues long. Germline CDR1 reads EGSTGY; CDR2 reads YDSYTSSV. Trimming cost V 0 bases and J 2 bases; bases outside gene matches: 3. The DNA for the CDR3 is TGTGCCACCTGGGATGGGCAAAGTAGTGATTGGATCAAGACGTTT. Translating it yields CATWDGQSSDWIKTF.

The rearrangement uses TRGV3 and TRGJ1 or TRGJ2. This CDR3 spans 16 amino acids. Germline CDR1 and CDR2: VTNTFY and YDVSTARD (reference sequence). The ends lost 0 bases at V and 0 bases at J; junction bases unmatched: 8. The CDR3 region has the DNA TGTGCCACCTGGGACAGGATAAAACTGAATTATTATAAGAAACTCTTT. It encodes CATWDRIKLNYYKKLF.

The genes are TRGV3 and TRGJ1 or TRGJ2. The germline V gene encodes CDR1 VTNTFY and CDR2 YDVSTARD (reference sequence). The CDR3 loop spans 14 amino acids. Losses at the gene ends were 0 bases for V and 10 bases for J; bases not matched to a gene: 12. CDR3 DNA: TGTGCCACCTGGGACAGGCCCTCCGAACTGAAGAAACTCTTT. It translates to CATWDRPSELKKLF.

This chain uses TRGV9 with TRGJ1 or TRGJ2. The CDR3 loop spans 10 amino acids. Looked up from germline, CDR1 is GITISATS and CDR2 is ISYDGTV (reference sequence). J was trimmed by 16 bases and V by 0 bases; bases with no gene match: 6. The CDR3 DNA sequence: TGTGCCTTGTGGGAGGTGGGCCCGCTCTTT. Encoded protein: CALWEVGPLF.

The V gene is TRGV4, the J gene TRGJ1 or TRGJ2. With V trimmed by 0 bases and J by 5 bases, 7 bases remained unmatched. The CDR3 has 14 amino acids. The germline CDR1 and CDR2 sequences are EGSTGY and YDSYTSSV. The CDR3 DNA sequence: TGTGCCACCTGGGATGGGGGACGGCATTATAAGAAACTCTTT. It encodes CATWDGGRHYKKLF.

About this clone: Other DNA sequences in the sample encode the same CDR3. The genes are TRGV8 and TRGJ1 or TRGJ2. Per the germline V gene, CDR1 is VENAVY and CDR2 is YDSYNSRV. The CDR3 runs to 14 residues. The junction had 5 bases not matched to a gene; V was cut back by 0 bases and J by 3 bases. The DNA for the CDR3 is TGTGCCACCTGGGATAGGAGGAGTTATTATAAGAAACTCTTT. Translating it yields CATWDRRSYYKKLF.

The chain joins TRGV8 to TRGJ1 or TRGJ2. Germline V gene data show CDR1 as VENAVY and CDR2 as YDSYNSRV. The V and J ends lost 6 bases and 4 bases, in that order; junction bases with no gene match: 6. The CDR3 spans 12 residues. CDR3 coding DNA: TGTGCCACCTGGATGCGATATTATAAGAAACTCTTT. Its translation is CATWMRYYKKLF.

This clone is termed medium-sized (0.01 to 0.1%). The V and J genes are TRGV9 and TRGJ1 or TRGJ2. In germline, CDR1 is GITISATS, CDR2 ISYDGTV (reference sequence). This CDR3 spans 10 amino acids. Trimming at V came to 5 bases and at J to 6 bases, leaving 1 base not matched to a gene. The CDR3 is CALWAYKKLF. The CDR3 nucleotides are TGTGCCTTGTGGGCTTATAAGAAACTCTTT.

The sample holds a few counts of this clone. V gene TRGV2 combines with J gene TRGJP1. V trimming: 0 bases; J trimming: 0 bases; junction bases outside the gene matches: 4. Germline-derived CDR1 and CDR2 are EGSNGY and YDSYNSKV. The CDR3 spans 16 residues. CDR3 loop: CATWDGTYTTGWFKIF. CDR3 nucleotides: TGTGCCACCTGGGACGGGACATATACCACTGGTTGGTTCAAGATATTT.

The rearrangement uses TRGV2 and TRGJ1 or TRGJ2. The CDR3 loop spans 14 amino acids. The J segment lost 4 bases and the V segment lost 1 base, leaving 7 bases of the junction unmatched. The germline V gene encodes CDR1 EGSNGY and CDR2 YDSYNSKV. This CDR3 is CATWDGNIYYKKLF. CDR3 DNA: TGTGCCACCTGGGACGGTAACATCTATTATAAGAAACTCTTT.

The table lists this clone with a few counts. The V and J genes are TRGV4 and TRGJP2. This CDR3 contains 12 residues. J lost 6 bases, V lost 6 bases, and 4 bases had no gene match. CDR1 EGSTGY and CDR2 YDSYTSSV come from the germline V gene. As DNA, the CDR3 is TGTGCCACCTGGTGTGGTGATTGGATCAAGACGTTT. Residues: CATWCGDWIKTF.

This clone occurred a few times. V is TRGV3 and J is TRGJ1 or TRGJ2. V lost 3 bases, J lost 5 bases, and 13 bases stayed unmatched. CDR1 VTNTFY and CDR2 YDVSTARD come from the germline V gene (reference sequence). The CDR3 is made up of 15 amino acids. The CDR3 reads CATWDPITKHYKKLF. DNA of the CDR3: TGTGCCACCTGGGACCCCATAACCAAACATTATAAGAAACTCTTT.

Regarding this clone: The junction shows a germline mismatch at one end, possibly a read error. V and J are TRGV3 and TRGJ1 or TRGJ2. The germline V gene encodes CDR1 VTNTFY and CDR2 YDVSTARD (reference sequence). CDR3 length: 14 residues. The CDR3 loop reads CATWDNLGRYKNLF. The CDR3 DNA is TGTGCCACCTGGGACAATTTGGGTCGATATAAGAATCTCTTT.

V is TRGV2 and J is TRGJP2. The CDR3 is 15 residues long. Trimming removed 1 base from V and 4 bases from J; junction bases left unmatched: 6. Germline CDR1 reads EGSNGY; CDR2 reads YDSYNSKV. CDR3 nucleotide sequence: TGTGCCACCTGGGACGGAATTATTAGTGATTGGATCAAGACGTTT. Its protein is CATWDGIISDWIKTF.

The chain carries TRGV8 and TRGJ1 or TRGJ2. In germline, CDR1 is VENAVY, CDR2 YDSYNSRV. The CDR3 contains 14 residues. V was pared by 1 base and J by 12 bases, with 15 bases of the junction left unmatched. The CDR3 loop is CATWDSPFITGKLF. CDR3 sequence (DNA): TGTGCCACCTGGGATAGTCCCTTCATTACGGGGAAACTCTTT.

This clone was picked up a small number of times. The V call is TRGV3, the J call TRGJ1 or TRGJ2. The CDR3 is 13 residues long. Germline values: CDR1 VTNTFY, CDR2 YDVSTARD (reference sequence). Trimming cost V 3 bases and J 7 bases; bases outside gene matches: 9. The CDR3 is CATWDPRAYKKLF. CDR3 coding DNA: TGTGCCACCTGGGACCCCCGGGCCTATAAGAAACTCTTT.

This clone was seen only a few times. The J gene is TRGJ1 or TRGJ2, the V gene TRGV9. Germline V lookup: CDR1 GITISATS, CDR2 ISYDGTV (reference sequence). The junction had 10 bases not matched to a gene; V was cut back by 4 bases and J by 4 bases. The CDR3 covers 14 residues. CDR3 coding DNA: TGTGCCTTGTGGGATCCAAACCCCTATTATAAGAAACTCTTT. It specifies CALWDPNPYYKKLF.

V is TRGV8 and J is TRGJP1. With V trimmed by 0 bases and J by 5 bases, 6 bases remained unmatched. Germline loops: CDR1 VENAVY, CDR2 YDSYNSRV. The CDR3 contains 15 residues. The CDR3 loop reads CATWDRPSTGWFKIF. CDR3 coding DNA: TGTGCCACCTGGGATAGGCCGTCGACTGGTTGGTTCAAGATATTT.

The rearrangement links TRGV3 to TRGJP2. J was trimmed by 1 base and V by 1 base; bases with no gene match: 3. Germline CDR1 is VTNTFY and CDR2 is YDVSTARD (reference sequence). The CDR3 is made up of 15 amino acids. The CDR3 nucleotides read TGTGCCACCTGGGACAGCCCTAGTAGTGATTGGATCAAGACGTTT. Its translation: CATWDSPSSDWIKTF.

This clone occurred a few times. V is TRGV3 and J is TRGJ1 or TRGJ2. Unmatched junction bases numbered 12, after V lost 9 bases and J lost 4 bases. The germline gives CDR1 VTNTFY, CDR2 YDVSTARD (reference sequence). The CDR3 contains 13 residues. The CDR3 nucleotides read TGTGCCACCCGCCCTGGGTCGTATTATAAGAAACTCTTT. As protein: CATRPGSYYKKLF.